A selection of T cell receptor beta chains follows, all from one sample in a study of cytomegalovirus exposure and HLA in healthy donors. Produced via immunoSEQ multiplex PCR; TCRdb's table is partial and in-frame only. The sample totals 80,000 to 95,000 clones. The sequenced material came from PBMCs. The receptors were gathered from a woman in her twenties or thirties in good health and CMV-seronegative. CDR3s include the opening cysteine and the closing phenylalanine or tryptophan. D genes are given only for firm matches.

v_call: TRBV4-2; d_call: TRBD2; j_call: TRBJ2-1; cdr3_aa: CASSPNGLLAEDSYNEQFF; cdr3_nt: TGTGCCAGCAGCCCGAACGGGTTACTAGCGGAGGACTCCTACAATGAGCAGTTCTTC
v_call: TRBV5-1; d_call: TRBD2; j_call: TRBJ2-7; cdr3_aa: CASSPGLAVQEQYF; cdr3_nt: TGCGCCAGCAGCCCGGGACTAGCGGTCCAGGAGCAGTACTTC
v_call: TRBV2; d_call: TRBD1; j_call: TRBJ2-7; cdr3_aa: CASTPGQGAYEQYF; cdr3_nt: TGTGCCAGCACCCCGGGACAGGGAGCCTACGAGCAGTACTTC
v_call: TRBV29-1; d_call: -; j_call: TRBJ2-2; cdr3_aa: CSVEDPEMNTGELFF; cdr3_nt: TGCAGCGTTGAGGATCCGGAGATGAACACCGGGGAGCTGTTTTTT
v_call: TRBV13; d_call: TRBD1; j_call: TRBJ1-1; cdr3_aa: CASSFRGPNTEDFF; cdr3_nt: TGTGCCAGCAGCTTTAGGGGGCCCAACACTGAAGATTTCTTT
v_call: TRBV6-5; d_call: -; j_call: TRBJ1-1; cdr3_aa: CASSYGGGEFTEAFF; cdr3_nt: TGTGCCAGCAGTTACGGGGGAGGGGAGTTCACTGAAGCTTTCTTT
v_call: TRBV6-6; d_call: -; j_call: TRBJ1-1; cdr3_aa: CASSRGQYTEAFF; cdr3_nt: TGTGCCAGCAGTCGTGGGCAATACACTGAAGCTTTCTTT
v_call: TRBV25-1; d_call: TRBD1; j_call: TRBJ2-5; cdr3_aa: CASRARTGLETQYF; cdr3_nt: TGTGCCAGCAGGGCCCGGACAGGGTTGGAGACCCAGTACTTC
v_call: TRBV30; d_call: -; j_call: TRBJ1-5; cdr3_aa: CAGSVKTSGNQPQHF; cdr3_nt: TGTGCCGGGAGTGTAAAAACGTCAGGGAATCAGCCCCAGCATTTT
v_call: TRBV11-2; d_call: -; j_call: TRBJ1-1; cdr3_aa: CASSREGTEAFF; cdr3_nt: TGTGCCAGCAGTAGAGAGGGCACTGAAGCTTTCTTT
v_call: TRBV5-1; d_call: TRBD2; j_call: TRBJ2-5; cdr3_aa: CASSLPSGRGETQYF; cdr3_nt: TGCGCCAGCAGCTTGCCTAGCGGGAGAGGGGAGACCCAGTACTTC
v_call: TRBV4-1; d_call: -; j_call: TRBJ2-2; cdr3_aa: CASSQAGTGELFF; cdr3_nt: TGCGCCAGCAGCCAAGCGGGAACCGGGGAGCTGTTTTTT
v_call: TRBV6-5; d_call: -; j_call: TRBJ2-1; cdr3_aa: CASSYSPEDNEQFF; cdr3_nt: TGTGCCAGCAGTTACTCACCAGAAGACAATGAGCAGTTCTTC
v_call: TRBV6-5; d_call: -; j_call: TRBJ1-1; cdr3_aa: CASSYNPLTTEAFF; cdr3_nt: TGTGCCAGCAGTTACAACCCCTTGACTACTGAAGCTTTCTTT
v_call: TRBV7-9; d_call: -; j_call: TRBJ1-2; cdr3_aa: CASSLAGAGYGYTF; cdr3_nt: TGTGCCAGCAGCTTAGCGGGAGCAGGCTATGGCTACACCTTC
v_call: TRBV4-2; d_call: -; j_call: TRBJ1-1; cdr3_aa: CASSPTGWAEAFF; cdr3_nt: TGTGCCAGCAGCCCCACAGGGTGGGCCGAAGCTTTCTTT
v_call: TRBV18; d_call: -; j_call: TRBJ1-2; cdr3_aa: CASSPRGDGYGYTF; cdr3_nt: TGTGCCAGCTCACCTCGGGGGGATGGATATGGCTACACCTTC
v_call: TRBV27; d_call: -; j_call: TRBJ2-3; cdr3_aa: CASSWGGSTDTQYF; cdr3_nt: TGTGCCAGCAGTTGGGGGGGCAGCACAGATACGCAGTATTTT
v_call: TRBV30; d_call: -; j_call: TRBJ2-3; cdr3_aa: CAWSVAGLTDTQYF; cdr3_nt: TGTGCCTGGAGTGTAGCGGGCCTCACAGATACGCAGTATTTT
v_call: TRBV5-6; d_call: TRBD2; j_call: TRBJ2-3; cdr3_aa: CASSLPGLATDTQYF; cdr3_nt: TGTGCCAGCAGCTTACCGGGACTAGCGACAGATACGCAGTATTTT
v_call: TRBV30; d_call: -; j_call: TRBJ1-5; cdr3_aa: CAWSETPLARDNQPQHF; cdr3_nt: TGTGCCTGGAGTGAAACCCCACTGGCCAGGGATAATCAGCCCCAGCATTTT